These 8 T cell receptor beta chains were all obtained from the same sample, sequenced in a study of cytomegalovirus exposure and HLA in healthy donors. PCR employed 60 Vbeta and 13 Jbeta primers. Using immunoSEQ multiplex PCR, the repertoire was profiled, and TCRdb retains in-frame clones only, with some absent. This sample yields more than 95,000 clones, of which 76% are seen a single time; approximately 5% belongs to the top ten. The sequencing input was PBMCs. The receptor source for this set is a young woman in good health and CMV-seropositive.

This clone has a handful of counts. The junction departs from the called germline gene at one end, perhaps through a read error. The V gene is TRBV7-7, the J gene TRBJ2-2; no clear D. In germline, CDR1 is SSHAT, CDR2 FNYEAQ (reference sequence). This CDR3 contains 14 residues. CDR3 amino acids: CASSFHSGTGELFF. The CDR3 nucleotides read TGTGCTAGCAGCTTTCACTCGGGTACGGGGGAGCTGTTTTTT.

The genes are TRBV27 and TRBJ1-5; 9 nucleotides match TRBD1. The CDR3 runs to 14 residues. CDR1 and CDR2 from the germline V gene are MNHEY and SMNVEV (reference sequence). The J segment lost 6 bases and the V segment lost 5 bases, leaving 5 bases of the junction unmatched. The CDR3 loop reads CASSTGQGTQPQHF. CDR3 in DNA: TGTGCCAGCAGTACGGGACAGGGTACTCAGCCCCAGCATTTT.

For the CDR3, the DNA is TGTGCCAGCAGTGCCCCCACAGGGAATGGGGCCAACGTCCTGACTTTC. Translating gives CASSAPTGNGANVLTF. The chain recombines TRBV27 with TRBJ2-6; a possible D gene is TRBD1 (6 bases). The CDR3 runs 16 residues. Germline V CDR1 and CDR2: MNHEY, SMNVEV (reference sequence). Trimming left V 5 bases short and J 3 bases short, with 14 bases between.

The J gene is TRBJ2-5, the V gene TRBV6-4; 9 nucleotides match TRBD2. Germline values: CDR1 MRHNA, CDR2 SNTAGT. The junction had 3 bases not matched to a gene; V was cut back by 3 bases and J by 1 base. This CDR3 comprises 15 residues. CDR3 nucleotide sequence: TGTGCCAGCAGTGAGCGGGAGGGCCCCCAAGAGACCCAGTACTTC. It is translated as CASSEREGPQETQYF.

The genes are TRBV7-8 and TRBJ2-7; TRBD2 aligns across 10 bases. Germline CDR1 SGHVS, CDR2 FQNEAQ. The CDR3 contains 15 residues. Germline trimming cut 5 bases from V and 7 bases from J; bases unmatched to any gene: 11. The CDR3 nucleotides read TGTGCCAGCAGCGGGGGGCCTAGCGGGAGCCATGAGCAGTACTTC. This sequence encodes CASSGGPSGSHEQYF. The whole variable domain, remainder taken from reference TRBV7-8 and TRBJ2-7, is GAGVSQSPRYKVAKRGQDVALRCDPISGHVSLFWYQQALGQGPEFLTYFQNEAQLDKSGLPSDRFFAERPEGSVSTLKIQRTQQEDSAVYLCASSGGPSGSHEQYFGPGTRLTVT.

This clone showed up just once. For the CDR3, the DNA is TGTGCCAGCACTAGCGCGAGCTCCTACAATGAGCAGTTCTTC. The encoded protein is CASTSASSYNEQFF. V gene TRBV27 combines with J gene TRBJ2-1; a possible D gene is TRBD2 (6 bases). V was clipped by 7 bases and J by 0 bases, with 10 bases between them. This CDR3 has 14 amino acids. Germline V gene data show CDR1 as MNHEY and CDR2 as SMNVEV (reference sequence).

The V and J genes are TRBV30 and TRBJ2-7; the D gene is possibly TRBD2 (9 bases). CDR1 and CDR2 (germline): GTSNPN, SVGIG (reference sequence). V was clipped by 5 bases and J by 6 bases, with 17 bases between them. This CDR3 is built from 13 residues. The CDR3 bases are TGTGCCTGGGTTGACAGGGGACTAGCCGAGCAGTACTTC. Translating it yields CAWVDRGLAEQYF.

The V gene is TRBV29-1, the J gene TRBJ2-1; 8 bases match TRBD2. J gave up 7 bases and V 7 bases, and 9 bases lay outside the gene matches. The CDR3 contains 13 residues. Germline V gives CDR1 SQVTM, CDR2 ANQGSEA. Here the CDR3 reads CSARTSNRNEQFF. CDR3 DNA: TGCAGCGCTCGGACTAGCAATAGGAATGAGCAGTTCTTC.